The 25 T cell receptor beta chains below all came from one sample that was sequenced in a study of blood T cell repertoires in COVID-19. Method: immunoSEQ multiplex PCR; TCRdb's copy keeps in-frame clones and lacks some. The sample consists of 43,000 or so clones, 75% to 90% of them appearing once. Material: peripheral blood. These receptors were collected from a man between 60 and 70 years old with active COVID-19.

This chain uses TRBV4-1 with TRBJ1-2; 7 bases agree with TRBD1. The CDR3 contains 20 residues. The V gene's germline CDR1 is MGHRA and CDR2 YSYEKL. J was trimmed by 7 bases and V by 4 bases; bases with no gene match: 27. The CDR3 nucleotides are TGCGCCAGCAGCCCCGTGGGACAGCCGGTAAGTAGCGGAAGAGAATCTGGCTACACCTTC. Residues: CASSPVGQPVSSGRESGYTF.

A remark on this clone: Its ends do not fully match the called genes, so a read error is possible. The V call is TRBV7-9, the J call TRBJ2-1; 9 bases are shared with TRBD2. The germline V gene has CDR1 SEHNR and CDR2 FQNEAQ (reference sequence). The CDR3 is 15 residues long. The CDR3 is CASSFRLAAYNAQFF. CDR3 DNA: TGTGCCAGCAGCTTCAGACTAGCGGCTTACAATGCGCAGTTCTTC.

The V gene is TRBV18, the J gene TRBJ2-3; 12 positions match TRBD2. The CDR3 length is 17 residues. V shed 1 base and J 5 bases; nucleotides not matched to a gene: 7. Germline CDR1 is KGHSH and CDR2 is LQKENI. As DNA, the CDR3 is TGTGCCAGCTCACCACAGCTAGCGGGAGGGTCCGGAGATACGCAGTATTTT. This gives the protein CASSPQLAGGSGDTQYF.

This chain links TRBV7-6 with TRBJ2-7, with TRBD1 matching over 8 bases. Germline-derived CDR1 and CDR2 are SGHVS and FNYEAQ. V gave up 1 base and J gave up 1 base; unmatched junction bases: 9. This CDR3 is built from 17 residues. The CDR3 protein is CASSLGGQGEGSYEQYF. The CDR3 nucleotides are TGTGCCAGCAGCTTAGGAGGACAGGGAGAAGGGTCCTACGAGCAGTACTTC.

V usage is TRBV5-4 and J usage is TRBJ2-3; weak D call: TRBD1 (6 bases). Trimming left V 6 bases short and J 0 bases short, with 14 bases between. This CDR3 has 15 residues. Germline V gene sequence: CDR1 SGHNT, CDR2 YYREEE (reference sequence). The CDR3 loop reads CASTPAGQSTDTQYF. The DNA of the CDR3 is TGTGCCAGCACACCAGCCGGACAGAGCACAGATACGCAGTATTTT.

This clone has only one observation. The chain's CDR3 is CASSLMQGEETQYF. Written as DNA, the CDR3 is TGTGCCAGCAGCTTAATGCAGGGTGAGGAGACCCAGTACTTC. The chain is built from TRBV7-3 and TRBJ2-5; TRBD1 is a possible D gene (5 bases). Germline CDR1 is SGHTA and CDR2 is FQGTGA. CDR3 size: 14 residues. V lost 1 base and J 5 bases, leaving 11 bases between the germline ends. The whole variable domain, remainder taken from reference TRBV7-3 and TRBJ2-5, is GAGVSQTPSNKVTEKGKYVELRCDPISGHTALYWYRQSLGQGPEFLIYFQGTGAADDSGLPNDRFFAVRPEGSVSTLKIQRTERGDSAVYLCASSLMQGEETQYFGPGTRLLVL.

This clone was recorded once. V and J are TRBV10-3 and TRBJ1-3; weak D call: TRBD1 (5 bases). This CDR3 is 16 amino acids long. Trimming removed 0 bases from V and 9 bases from J, with 18 bases in between. Per germline, CDR1 ENHRY and CDR2 SYGVKD. Here the CDR3 reads CAISESTPPQGGTIYF. CDR3 nucleotides: TGTGCCATCAGTGAGTCAACCCCCCCGCAGGGAGGCACCATATATTTT.

This clone is labeled as medium-sized. This chain links TRBV5-6 with TRBJ2-7, with 11 positions matching TRBD2. This CDR3 spans 17 amino acids. The germline gives CDR1 SGHDT, CDR2 YYEEEE. After removal of 4 bases from V and 1 base from J, the junction contained 10 bases not matched to a gene. CDR3 nucleotides: TGTGCCAGCAGCATTAGACTAGCGGGACTAGAATCCTACGAGCAGTACTTC. Translation gives CASSIRLAGLESYEQYF.

The chain has TRBV6-6 and TRBJ1-6; TRBD1 matches 10 bases. The germline gives CDR1 MNHNY, CDR2 SVGAGI (reference sequence). Trimming cost V 0 bases and J 9 bases; bases outside gene matches: 2. This CDR3 has 15 amino acids. CDR3 residues: CASSYSDRGPSPLHF. CDR3 bases: TGTGCCAGCAGTTACTCCGACAGGGGGCCTTCACCCCTCCACTTT.

The chain has TRBV7-9 and TRBJ1-6; 9 bases are a match to TRBD1. The CDR3 is 14 amino acids. V dropped 5 bases and J dropped 8; count of bases not matched to a gene: 4. The germline CDR1 and CDR2 sequences are SEHNR and FQNEAQ (reference sequence). The CDR3, as DNA: TGTGCCAGCAGCCTGGACAGGGGAGATTCACCCCTCCACTTT. This encodes CASSLDRGDSPLHF.

J is TRBJ2-4 and V is TRBV4-1, with a possible D match to TRBD2 (5 bases). V was cut by 0 bases and J by 1 base, with 13 bases left in between. The CDR3 totals 17 residues. Germline V gives CDR1 MGHRA, CDR2 YSYEKL. The CDR3, as DNA: TGCGCCAGCAGCCAAGAAGATGAGGGTTTGGCCAAAAACATTCAGTACTTC. It encodes CASSQEDEGLAKNIQYF.

The chain links TRBV5-1 to TRBJ2-3, with 10 bases fitting TRBD2. Germline assignment: CDR1 SGHRS and CDR2 YFSETQ. V shed 5 bases and J 1 base; nucleotides not matched to a gene: 7. The CDR3 spans 16 residues. CDR3 DNA: TGCGCCAGCAGGCTGATACTAGCGGGACGCACAGATACGCAGTATTTT. Residues: CASRLILAGRTDTQYF.

The chain recombines TRBV6-1 with TRBJ2-3; 14 bases align to TRBD2. The length of the CDR3 is 17 residues. With 4 bases clipped from V and 3 bases from J, the junction kept 6 bases outside the gene matches. Germline V lookup: CDR1 MNHNS, CDR2 SASEGT. CDR3 residues: CASSAPGTSGSTDTQYF. The CDR3 nucleotides are TGTGCCAGCAGTGCGCCTGGGACTAGCGGGAGTACAGATACGCAGTATTTT.

The gene calls are TRBV24-1 and TRBJ2-1; weak D call: TRBD1 (6 bases). CDR1 and CDR2 (germline): KGHDR, SFDVKD. V lost 4 bases to trimming and J lost 1 base, with 10 bases between them. This CDR3 contains 15 residues. CDR3 amino acids: CATSEQTGSYNEQFF. DNA of the CDR3: TGTGCCACCAGTGAGCAGACAGGTTCCTACAATGAGCAGTTCTTC.

Concerning this clone itself: The identical CDR3 is also encoded by other nucleotide sequences in the sample. This sequence joins TRBV6-5 and TRBJ1-1; no clear D. The germline V gene encodes CDR1 MNHEY and CDR2 SVGAGI. With 6 bases removed from V and 1 base from J, the gap between germline ends came to 9 bases. The CDR3 runs to 13 residues. The DNA of the CDR3 is TGTGCCAGCAGGAAGACGGGGAACACTGAAGCTTTCTTT. Residues: CASRKTGNTEAFF.

The V call is TRBV5-1, the J call TRBJ1-2; 7 positions match TRBD1. The junction had 10 bases not matched to a gene; V was cut back by 0 bases and J by 2 bases. Germline V lookup: CDR1 SGHRS, CDR2 YFSETQ. There are 17 residues in the CDR3. The CDR3 nucleotides are TGCGCCAGCAGCTTGGCTGGCGGACAGGCTGCCAACTATGGCTACACCTTC. Its translation: CASSLAGGQAANYGYTF.

This clone was observed a few times. The chain links TRBV27 to TRBJ2-2; the match to TRBD2 covers 8 bases. V was clipped by 7 bases and J by 5 bases; unmatched bases: 15. CDR1 is MNHEY and CDR2 is SMNVEV in the germline V gene (reference sequence). The CDR3 is 17 amino acids. The CDR3 region is CASNLKASGYLTGELFF. CDR3 in DNA: TGTGCCAGCAACCTAAAAGCTAGCGGGTACCTTACCGGGGAGCTGTTTTTT.

The V call is TRBV20-1, the J call TRBJ1-2; D might be TRBD1 (5 bases). Trimming cost V 2 bases and J 7 bases, with 8 bases left between them. CDR1 and CDR2 (germline): DFQATT, SNEGSKA (reference sequence). This CDR3 is built from 11 residues. The CDR3 is CSARLGGGYTF. In DNA, the CDR3 is TGCAGTGCTAGATTGGGGGGTGGCTACACCTTC.

This clone was observed once. The V gene is TRBV27, the J gene TRBJ2-7, with D maybe TRBD1 (6 bases). The CDR3 has 14 residues. Germline values: CDR1 MNHEY, CDR2 SMNVEV (reference sequence). Trimming stripped 2 bases from V and 9 bases from J, with 17 bases between. The CDR3 here is CASSLISDRGGQYF. The DNA of the CDR3 is TGTGCCAGCAGTTTAATCTCGGACAGAGGTGGGCAGTACTTC.

The chain carries TRBV20-1 and TRBJ1-6, with D possibly being TRBD1 (5 bases). The CDR3 is 12 residues long. The germline CDR1 and CDR2 sequences are DFQATT and SNEGSKA (reference sequence). V lost 3 bases to trimming and J lost 10 bases, with 10 bases between them. The CDR3 region is CSASPRGSPLHF. The CDR3 nucleotides read TGCAGTGCTAGTCCGCGGGGGTCACCCCTCCACTTT.

This rearrangement joins TRBV9 to TRBJ2-2; 7 bases align to TRBD1. The V gene end was trimmed by 4 bases and the J gene end by 5 bases; junction bases not matched to a gene: 5. The CDR3 contains 14 residues. Germline V gives CDR1 SGDLS, CDR2 YYNGEE. The DNA for the CDR3 is TGTGCCAGCAGCCGAGGGGGCGCGACCGGGGAGCTGTTTTTT. Protein: CASSRGGATGELFF.

The chain links TRBV12-3 or TRBV12-4 to TRBJ2-7, with D perhaps TRBD1 (6 bases). This CDR3 spans 12 amino acids. V was shortened by 5 bases and J by 12 bases, with 17 bases between the two germline ends. This CDR3 is CASSTQDSVSYF. CDR3 DNA: TGTGCCAGCAGTACACAGGACAGTGTTTCGTACTTC.

This clone has only a few counts. The gene calls are TRBV11-2 and TRBJ2-7; no clear D. Germline V gene sequence: CDR1 SGHAT, CDR2 FQNNGV. This CDR3 comprises 15 residues. Trimming took off 0 bases at V and 4 bases at J, with 13 bases between the two ends. The CDR3 loop reads CASSLELGDQYEQYF. DNA for the CDR3: TGTGCCAGCAGCTTAGAGTTAGGAGATCAGTACGAGCAGTACTTC.

This chain joins TRBV9 and TRBJ2-1, with a tentative D call TRBD2 (5 bases). CDR1 is SGDLS, CDR2 YYNGEE, per germline. With 0 bases removed from V and 5 bases from J, the gap between germline ends came to 18 bases. The CDR3 sequence is 17 residues long. For the CDR3, the DNA is TGTGCCAGCAGCGTAGGTCGTCTAGCCGCACCGAACAATGAGCAGTTCTTC. This encodes CASSVGRLAAPNNEQFF.

The CDR3 region has the DNA TGTGCCAGTAGTGCGACAGTCGGGAACACTGAAGCTTTCTTT. Protein sequence: CASSATVGNTEAFF. The chain is built from TRBV19 and TRBJ1-1; D possibly corresponds to TRBD1 (5 bases). In germline, CDR1 is LNHDA, CDR2 SQIVND (reference sequence). CDR3 length: 14 residues. Trimming left V 5 bases short and J 1 base short, with 11 bases between.